This record covers a single T cell receptor beta chain. The data originate from a study of CD8 T cells in Susac syndrome. cDNA came from 0.5 to 1 ug RNA primed by random hexamers. By means of immunoSEQ multiplex PCR, TCR beta CDR3 spanning 54 Vbeta and 13 Jbeta underwent amplification. One entry per CDR3 protein, called by TCRdb with MiXCR from the immunoSEQ multiplex PCR reads. The sample consists of about 180,000 distinct CDR3 sequences, almost 96% of them appearing once. CD8+ and CD4+ T cells circulating in blood were sequenced for TCR beta. Negative isolation was applied to CD8+ and CD4+ T cells, and FACS enrichment was applied to TEMRA cells. Sequenced material: CD4+ T cells from PBMCs. This receptor was identified in a human donor with multiple sclerosis.

The CDR3 loop reads CASSARGTGDSPLHF. DNA of the CDR3: TGTGCCAGCAGCGCAAGGGGGACAGGTGATTCACCCCTCCACTTT. V usage is TRBV9 and J usage is TRBJ1-6, with 8 bases that match TRBD1. The V and J ends lost 3 bases and 8 bases, in that order; junction bases with no gene match: 7. This CDR3 is built from 15 residues. Germline loops: CDR1 SGDLS, CDR2 YYNGEE.